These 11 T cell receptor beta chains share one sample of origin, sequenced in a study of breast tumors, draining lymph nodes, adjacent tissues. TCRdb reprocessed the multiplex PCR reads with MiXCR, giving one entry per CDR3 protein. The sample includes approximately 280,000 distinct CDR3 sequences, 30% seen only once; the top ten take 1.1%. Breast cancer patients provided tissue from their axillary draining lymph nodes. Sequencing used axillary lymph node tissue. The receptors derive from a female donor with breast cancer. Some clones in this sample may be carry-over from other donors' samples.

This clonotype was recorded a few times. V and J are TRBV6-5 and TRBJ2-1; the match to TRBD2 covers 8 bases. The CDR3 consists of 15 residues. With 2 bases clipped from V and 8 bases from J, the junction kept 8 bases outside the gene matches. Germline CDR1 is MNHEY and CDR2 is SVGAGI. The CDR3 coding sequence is TGTGCCAGCAGTTACGGGCAGCGGGAGCCCGATGAGCAGTTCTTC. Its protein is CASSYGQREPDEQFF.

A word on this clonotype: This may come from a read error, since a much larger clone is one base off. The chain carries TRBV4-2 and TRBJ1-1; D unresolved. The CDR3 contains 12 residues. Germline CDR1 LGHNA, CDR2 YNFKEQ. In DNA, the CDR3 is TGTGCCAGCAGCAAGGAGGTCACTGAAGCTTCCTTT. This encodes CASSKEVTEASF.

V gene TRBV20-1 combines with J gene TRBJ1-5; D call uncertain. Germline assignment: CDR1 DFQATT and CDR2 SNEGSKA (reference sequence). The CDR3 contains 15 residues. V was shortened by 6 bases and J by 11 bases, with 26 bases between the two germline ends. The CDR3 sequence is CSARTSGRVGETQHF. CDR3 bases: TGCAGTGCGCGGACTAGCGGGAGGGTTGGAGAGACCCAGCATTTT.

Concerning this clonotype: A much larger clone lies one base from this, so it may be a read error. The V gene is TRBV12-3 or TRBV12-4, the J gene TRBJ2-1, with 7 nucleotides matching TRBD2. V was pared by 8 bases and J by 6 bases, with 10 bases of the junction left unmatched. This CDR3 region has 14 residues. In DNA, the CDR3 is TGTGCCAGCGGCCTTAGCGGGTCTCGCAATGAGCAGTTCTTC. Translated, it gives CASGLSGSRNEQFF.

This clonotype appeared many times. For the CDR3, the DNA is TGTGCCAGCAAGGCCCACGGCAACACCGGGGAGCTGTTTTTT. Its protein product is CASKAHGNTGELFF. The V gene is TRBV2, the J gene TRBJ2-2; D uncertain. This CDR3 comprises 14 residues. V dropped 7 bases and J dropped 2 bases, with 11 bases sitting between them. The germline CDR1 and CDR2 sequences are SNHLY and FYNNEI.

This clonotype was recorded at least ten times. In nucleotides, the CDR3 is TGCGCCAGCAGCTTGGCACCAGCCACACCAGATACGCAGTATTTT. It encodes CASSLAPATPDTQYF. This chain uses TRBV5-1 with TRBJ2-3; the D is unclear. Trimming removed 0 bases from V and 4 bases from J, with 12 bases in between. CDR3 size: 15 residues. CDR1 is SGHRS, CDR2 YFSETQ, per germline.

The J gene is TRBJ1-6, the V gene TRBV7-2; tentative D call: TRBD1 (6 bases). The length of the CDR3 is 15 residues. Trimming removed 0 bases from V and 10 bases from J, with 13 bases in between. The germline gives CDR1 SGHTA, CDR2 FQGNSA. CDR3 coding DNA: TGTGCCAGCAGCTTAGCGAGAACAGGGAGATCACCCCTCCACTTT. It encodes CASSLARTGRSPLHF.

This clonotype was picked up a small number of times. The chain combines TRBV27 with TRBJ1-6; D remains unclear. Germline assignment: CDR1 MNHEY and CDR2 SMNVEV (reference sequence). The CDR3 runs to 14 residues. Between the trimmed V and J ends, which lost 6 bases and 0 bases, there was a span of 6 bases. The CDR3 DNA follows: TGTGCCAGCAGAATGAGCTCCTATAATTCACCCCTCCACTTT. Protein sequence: CASRMSSYNSPLHF.

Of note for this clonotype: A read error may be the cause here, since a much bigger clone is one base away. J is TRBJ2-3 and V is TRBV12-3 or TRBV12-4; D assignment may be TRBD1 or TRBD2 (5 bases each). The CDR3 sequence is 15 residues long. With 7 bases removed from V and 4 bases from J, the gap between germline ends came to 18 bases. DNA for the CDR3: TGTGCCAGCACCTCTCGGGGCGAGAGTTCAGATACGCAGTATTTT. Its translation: CASTSRGESSDTQYF.

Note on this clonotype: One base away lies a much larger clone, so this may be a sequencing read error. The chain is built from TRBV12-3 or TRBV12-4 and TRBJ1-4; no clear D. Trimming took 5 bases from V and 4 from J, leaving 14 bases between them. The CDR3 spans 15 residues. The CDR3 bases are TGTGCCAGCAGTCCAACTAACGGAAATAATGAAAAACTGTTTTTT. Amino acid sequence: CASSPTNGNNEKLFF.

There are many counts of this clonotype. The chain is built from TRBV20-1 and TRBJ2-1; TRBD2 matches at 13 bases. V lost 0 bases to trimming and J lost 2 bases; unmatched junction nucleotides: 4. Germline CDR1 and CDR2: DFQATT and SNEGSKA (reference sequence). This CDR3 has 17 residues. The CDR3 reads CSAREGGTSGTYNEQFF. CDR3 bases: TGCAGTGCTAGAGAGGGCGGGACTAGCGGGACCTACAATGAGCAGTTCTTC.